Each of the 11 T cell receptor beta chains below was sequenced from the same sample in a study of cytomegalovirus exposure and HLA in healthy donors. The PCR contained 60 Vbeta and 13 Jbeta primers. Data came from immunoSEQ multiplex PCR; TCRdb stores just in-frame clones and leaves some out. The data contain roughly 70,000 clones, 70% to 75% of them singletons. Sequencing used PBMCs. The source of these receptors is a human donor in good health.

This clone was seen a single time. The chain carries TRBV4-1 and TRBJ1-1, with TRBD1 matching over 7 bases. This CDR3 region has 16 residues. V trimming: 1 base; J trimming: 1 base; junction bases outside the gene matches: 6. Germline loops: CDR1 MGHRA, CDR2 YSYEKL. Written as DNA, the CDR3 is TGCGCCAGCAGCCAAGCCCTCGACAGGGAGAACACTGAAGCTTTCTTT. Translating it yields CASSQALDRENTEAFF.

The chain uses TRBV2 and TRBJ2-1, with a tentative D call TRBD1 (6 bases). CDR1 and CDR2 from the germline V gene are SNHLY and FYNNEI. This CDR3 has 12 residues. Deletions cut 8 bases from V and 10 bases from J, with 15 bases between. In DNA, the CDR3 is TGTGCCAGCCTGGACAGTCCAAGAGAGCAGTTCTTC. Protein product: CASLDSPREQFF.

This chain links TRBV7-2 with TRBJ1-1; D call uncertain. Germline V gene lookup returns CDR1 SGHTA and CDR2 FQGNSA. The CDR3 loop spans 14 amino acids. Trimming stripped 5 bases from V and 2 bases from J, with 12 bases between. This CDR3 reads CASSPQTGNTEAFF. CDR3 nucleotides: TGTGCCAGCAGCCCTCAGACGGGAAACACTGAAGCTTTCTTT.

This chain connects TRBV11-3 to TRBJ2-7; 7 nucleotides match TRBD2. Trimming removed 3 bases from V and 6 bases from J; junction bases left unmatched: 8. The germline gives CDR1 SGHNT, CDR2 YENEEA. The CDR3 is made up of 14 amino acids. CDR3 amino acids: CASSFGGGPSEQYF. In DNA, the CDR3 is TGTGCCAGCAGCTTCGGGGGAGGGCCCTCCGAGCAGTACTTC. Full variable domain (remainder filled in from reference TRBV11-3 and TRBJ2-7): EAGVVQSPRYKIIEKKQPVAFWCNPISGHNTLYWYLQNLGQGPELLIRYENEEAVDDSQLPKDRFSAERLKGVDSTLKIQPAELGDSAVYLCASSFGGGPSEQYFGPGTRLTVT.

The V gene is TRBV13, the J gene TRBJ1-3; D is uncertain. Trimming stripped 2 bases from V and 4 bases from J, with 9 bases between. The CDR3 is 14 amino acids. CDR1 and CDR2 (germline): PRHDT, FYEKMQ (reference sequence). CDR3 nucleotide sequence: TGTGCCAGCAGCTTAAACAGCAGAGGAAACACCATATATTTT. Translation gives CASSLNSRGNTIYF.

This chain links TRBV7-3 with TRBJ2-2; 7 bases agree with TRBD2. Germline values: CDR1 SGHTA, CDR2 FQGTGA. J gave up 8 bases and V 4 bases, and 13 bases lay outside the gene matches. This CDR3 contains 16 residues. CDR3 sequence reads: CASSSLASTGPGELFF. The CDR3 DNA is TGTGCCAGCAGCTCACTAGCGTCTACGGGTCCGGGGGAGCTGTTTTTT.

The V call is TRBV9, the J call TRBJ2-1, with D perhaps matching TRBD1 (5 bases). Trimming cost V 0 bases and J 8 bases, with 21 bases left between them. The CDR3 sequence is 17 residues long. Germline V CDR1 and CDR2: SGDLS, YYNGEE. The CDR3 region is CASSVEPRPPPRDEQFF. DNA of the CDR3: TGTGCCAGCAGCGTAGAACCGCGGCCCCCACCCAGGGATGAGCAGTTCTTC. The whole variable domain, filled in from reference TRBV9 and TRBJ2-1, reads DSGVTQTPKHLITATGQRVTLRCSPRSGDLSVYWYQQSLDQGLQFLIQYYNGEERAKGNILERFSAQQFPDLHSELNLSSLELGDSALYFCASSVEPRPPPRDEQFFGPGTRLTVL.

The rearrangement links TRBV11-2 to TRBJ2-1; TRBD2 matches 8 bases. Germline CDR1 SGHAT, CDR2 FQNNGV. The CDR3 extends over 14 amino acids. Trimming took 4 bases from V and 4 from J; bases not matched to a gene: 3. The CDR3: CASSSIAGYNEQFF. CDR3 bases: TGTGCCAGCAGCTCTATAGCGGGGTACAATGAGCAGTTCTTC.

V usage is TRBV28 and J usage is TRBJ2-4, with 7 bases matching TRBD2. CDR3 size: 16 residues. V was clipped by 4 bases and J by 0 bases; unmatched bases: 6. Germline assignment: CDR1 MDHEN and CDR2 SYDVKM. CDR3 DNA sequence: TGTGCCAGCAGTTCTCCGAGGGAGGGAGCCAAAAACATTCAGTACTTC. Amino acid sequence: CASSSPREGAKNIQYF.

The CDR3 loop reads CASSNTSGASQETQYF. In nucleotides, the CDR3 is TGTGCCAGCAGTAACACTAGCGGGGCCTCCCAAGAGACCCAGTACTTC. This chain joins TRBV27 and TRBJ2-5; 10 bases are a match to TRBD2. The CDR3 sequence is 16 residues long. Germline V gives CDR1 MNHEY, CDR2 SMNVEV (reference sequence). The trim removed 5 bases at V and 1 base at J, leaving 7 bases unmatched.

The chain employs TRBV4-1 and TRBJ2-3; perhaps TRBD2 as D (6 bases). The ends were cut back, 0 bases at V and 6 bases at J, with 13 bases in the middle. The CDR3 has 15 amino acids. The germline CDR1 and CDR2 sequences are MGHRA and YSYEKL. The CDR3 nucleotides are TGCGCCAGCAGCCAAGAGGGAGGACTTTCGGATACGCAGTATTTT. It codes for CASSQEGGLSDTQYF.